Listed below are T cell receptor beta chains from one sample, sequenced in a study of identical twins. TCRdb called the 5' RACE reads again in MiXCR, with one record for every CDR3 protein. The sample contains 200,000 to 250,000 distinct CDR3 sequences, roughly a tenth of which appear only once. Sequencing was carried out using memory T cells sorted from blood. The receptors derive from a man aged 45-65 years in good health. Each CDR3 is given with its conserved first and last residue.

CASSEQNTDTQYF	TRBJ2-3	TRBV9
CASRRPAGTGGTANYGYTF	TRBJ1-2	TRBV28
CASSLGGFDTGELFF	TRBJ2-2	TRBV11-3
CASSLVGLATAYNEQFF	TRBJ2-1	TRBV7-2
CASSLGQGANEQFF	TRBJ2-1	TRBV5-5
CSVRDRGRLGQYF	TRBJ2-7	TRBV29-1
CANRDSSSGNTIYF	TRBJ1-3	TRBV10-3
CASSYGTSGSAGELFF	TRBJ2-2	TRBV7-2
CASSIAGGSNEQFF	TRBJ2-1	TRBV27
CSVETTDYYEQYF	TRBJ2-7	TRBV29-1
CATSRDLRYEQYF	TRBJ2-7	TRBV15
CASSLYGGPTSTDTQYF	TRBJ2-3	TRBV12-3/TRBV12-4
CATSDRGLAVTYNEQFF	TRBJ2-1	TRBV24-1
CASSEGTLTDTQYF	TRBJ2-3	TRBV2
CASSEYGYGYTF	TRBJ1-2	TRBV6-1
CASSSRQGKETQYF	TRBJ2-5	TRBV6-5
CSARETSGTPVF	TRBJ2-7	TRBV20-1
CASKGDPPNYGYTF	TRBJ1-2	TRBV2
CASSTLWGGLNDQPQHF	TRBJ1-5	TRBV2
CASSPPKGLDSGANVLTF	TRBJ2-6	TRBV18
CSALNRGSKTQYF	TRBJ2-5	TRBV20-1
CASSSQGVEQFF	TRBJ2-1	TRBV5-6
CASSSQYNSPLHF	TRBJ1-6	TRBV6-5
CSARDPKQGPNTEAFF	TRBJ1-1	TRBV20-1
CASPGRWTGTYEQYF	TRBJ2-7	TRBV27
CASSNRYEQYF	TRBJ2-7	TRBV13
CASSLPPGGGGGYGYTF	TRBJ1-2	TRBV12-3/TRBV12-4
CASSQGPISSYNEQFF	TRBJ2-1	TRBV5-1